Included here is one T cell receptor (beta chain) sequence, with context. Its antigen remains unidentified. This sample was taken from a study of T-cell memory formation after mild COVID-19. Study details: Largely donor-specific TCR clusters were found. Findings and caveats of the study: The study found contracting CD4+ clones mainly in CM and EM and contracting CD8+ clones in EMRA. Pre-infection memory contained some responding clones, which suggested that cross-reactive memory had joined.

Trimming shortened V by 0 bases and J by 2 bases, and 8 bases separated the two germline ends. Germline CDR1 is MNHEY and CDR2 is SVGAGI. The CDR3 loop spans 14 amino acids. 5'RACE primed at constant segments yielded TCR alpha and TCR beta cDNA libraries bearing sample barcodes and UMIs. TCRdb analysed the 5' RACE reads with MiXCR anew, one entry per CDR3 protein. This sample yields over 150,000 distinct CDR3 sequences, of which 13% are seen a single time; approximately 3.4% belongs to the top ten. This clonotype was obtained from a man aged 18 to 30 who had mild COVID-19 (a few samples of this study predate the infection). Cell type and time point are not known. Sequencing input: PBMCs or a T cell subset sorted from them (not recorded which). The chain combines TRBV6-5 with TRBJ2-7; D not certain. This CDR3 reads CASSYSAATYEQYF. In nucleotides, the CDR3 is TGTGCCAGCAGTTACTCGGCTGCCACCTACGAGCAGTACTTC.